This T cell receptor beta chain was identified during a study of T cell responses to AZD1222 COVID-19 vaccine. Study-level findings and limits: The donors showed a predominance of white British ancestry and of females, with possible underestimation of clonal diversity. Baseline testing showed seropositivity in only a handful of AZD1222 recipients.

Details on this clone: Its antigen remains unidentified.

Germline loops: CDR1 SNHLY, CDR2 FYNNEI. This CDR3 contains 12 residues. Trimming took off 4 bases at V and 10 bases at J, with 8 bases between the two ends. The protocol was immunoSEQ multiplex PCR, while the TCRdb copy is restricted to in-frame clones and leaves out a portion. The data contain around 120,000 clones, 92% of them singletons. The receptor comes from an adult in good health. Sample: peripheral blood, taken on day 0 of AZD1222 vaccination. This chain links TRBV2 with TRBJ1-6; D is possibly TRBD1 (5 bases). CDR3 nucleotide sequence: TGTGCCAGCAGTGGAGGGGACTCACCCCTCCACTTT. Translated, it gives CASSGGDSPLHF.